This T cell receptor (beta chain) stems from a study of blood T cell repertoires in COVID-19. Germline V gene data show CDR1 as SGHVS and CDR2 as FQNEAQ. The V segment lost 5 bases and the J segment 2 bases; nucleotides outside the gene matches: 2. The CDR3 runs 15 residues. Using immunoSEQ multiplex PCR, the repertoire was profiled, and TCRdb retains in-frame clones only, with some absent. The data show roughly 260,000 clones, 80% to 90% seen once. The chain recombines TRBV7-8 with TRBJ2-1; 11 bases fit TRBD1. The sample was peripheral blood. The TCR was taken from a woman in her sixties or seventies with acute or convalescent COVID-19. CDR3 nucleotides: TGTGCCAGCAGCGAGGGACAGGGGGCCTACAATGAGCAGTTCTTC. The encoded protein is CASSEGQGAYNEQFF.